These 27 T cell receptor beta chains share one sample of origin, sequenced in a study of CD8+ T cells in alopecia areata (dated by TCRdb to the late 2010s). The sample's treatment or condition label, in plain terms: oral pan-JAK inhibitor, 5-10 mg twice daily. Lesional scalp punch biopsies and peripheral blood were collected from alopecia areata patients. Library creation used the immunoSEQ multiplex PCR assay. RNA was extracted from all samples and reverse transcribed into cDNA, which served as template for TCR sequencing. Entries here come from immuneACCESS through TCRdb and include only in-frame sequences with V and J called. Some clones fail to appear in such tables; in the studies checked, an unresolved V gene covers under half of the shortfall, and the cause of the remainder is unknown. The sample table records fewer than 2,000 clones; approximately 80% of these occur just once. Clones ranked in the top ten supply 5% to 8% of the sample.

This specimen was skin, taken at approximately week 45, from a patient treated with tofacitinib. These receptors were collected from a human donor with alopecia areata.

The chain is built from TRBV4-1 and TRBJ2-7, with a tentative D call TRBD1 (5 bases). The germline CDR1 and CDR2 sequences are MGHRA and YSYEKL. Deletions cut 0 bases from V and 5 bases from J, with 14 bases between. The length of the CDR3 is 15 residues. As DNA, the CDR3 is TGCGCCAGCAGCCAAGAGGTGGGGCCTAGGAACGAGCAGTACTTC. It specifies CASSQEVGPRNEQYF.

The chain carries TRBV7-2 and TRBJ1-5, with 8 bases fitting TRBD1. This CDR3 spans 15 amino acids. CDR1 is SGHTA, CDR2 FQGNSA, per germline. Trimming at V came to 5 bases and at J to 2 bases, leaving 5 bases not matched to a gene. The CDR3 sequence is CASSQGARGNQPQHF. CDR3 nucleotides: TGTGCCAGCAGCCAGGGGGCGCGGGGCAATCAGCCCCAGCATTTT.

This chain links TRBV7-4 with TRBJ2-1; TRBD2 matches 9 bases. The germline gives CDR1 SGHVT, CDR2 SQSDAQ. The CDR3 totals 17 residues. V was clipped by 5 bases and J by 6 bases; unmatched bases: 14. The CDR3 nucleotides are TGTGCCAGCAGCCTAAAACCATTGGGGACTAGCCGCAATGAGCAGTTCTTC. It codes for CASSLKPLGTSRNEQFF.

The chain has TRBV30 and TRBJ1-2, with a tentative D call TRBD1 (6 bases). The CDR3 spans 13 residues. Looked up from germline, CDR1 is GTSNPN and CDR2 is SVGIG (reference sequence). V lost 4 bases and J lost 6, with 15 bases in between. The CDR3 is CAWTWGGSNGYTF. The CDR3 nucleotides read TGTGCCTGGACCTGGGGGGGCAGCAATGGCTACACCTTC.

The rearrangement uses TRBV29-1 and TRBJ2-7, with 7 bases aligning to TRBD1. V lost 2 bases and J lost 5; bases outside the gene matches: 3. Germline assignment: CDR1 SQVTM and CDR2 ANQGSEA. The CDR3 totals 12 residues. CDR3 protein: CSVEWDRNEQYF. DNA for the CDR3: TGCAGCGTTGAATGGGACAGAAACGAGCAGTACTTC.

The genes are TRBV11-2 and TRBJ2-5, with TRBD1 matching 8 bases. Per the germline V gene, CDR1 is SGHAT and CDR2 is FQNNGV. The CDR3 sequence is 16 residues long. After removal of 3 bases from V and 0 bases from J, the junction contained 6 bases not matched to a gene. The CDR3 nucleotides read TGTGCCAGCAGCTTTGACAGGGGCCCTTACCAAGAGACCCAGTACTTC. Protein sequence: CASSFDRGPYQETQYF.

The rearrangement links TRBV6-5 to TRBJ2-7; TRBD1 is a possible D gene (6 bases). Germline V gene sequence: CDR1 MNHEY, CDR2 SVGAGI. Trimming removed 0 bases at V and 7 bases at J, with 16 bases between. The CDR3 consists of 15 residues. The CDR3 DNA reads TGTGCCAGCAGTTACTCCCCCCAGGGGTCGAAAGAGCAGTACTTC. Its protein is CASSYSPQGSKEQYF.

With regard to this clone: One junction end does not reproduce the germline sequence, and a read error may be involved. The chain is built from TRBV5-6 and TRBJ2-7, with 12 bases lining up with TRBD1. Germline CDR1 is SGHDT and CDR2 is YYEEEE. The CDR3 has 15 residues. The chain's CDR3 is CANSLRDRGPYEQYF. CDR3 bases: TGTGCCAACAGCTTGAGGGACAGGGGGCCCTACGAGCAGTACTTC.

The chain uses TRBV7-2 and TRBJ1-6, with D unresolved. The CDR3 has 12 amino acids. The V end lost 0 bases, the J end lost 9 bases, and 3 bases lay between the germline ends. From germline, CDR1 is SGHTA and CDR2 FQGNSA. This CDR3 reads CASSLAFSPLHF. The CDR3 nucleotides read TGTGCCAGCAGCTTAGCCTTTTCACCCCTCCACTTT.

The CDR3 sequence: CASSLARTGSDTQYF. CDR3 coding DNA: TGTGCCAGCAGCTTAGCCAGGACAGGGTCAGATACGCAGTATTTT. The chain is built from TRBV7-6 and TRBJ2-3; 8 positions match TRBD1. The CDR3 extends over 15 amino acids. The germline V gene has CDR1 SGHVS and CDR2 FNYEAQ. The V gene end was trimmed by 0 bases and the J gene end by 4 bases; junction bases not matched to a gene: 3.

This chain links TRBV10-3 with TRBJ2-6, with D uncertain. The CDR3 is made up of 14 amino acids. Trimming took 3 bases from V and 1 from J, leaving 4 bases between them. Germline V gives CDR1 ENHRY, CDR2 SYGVKD. The CDR3 DNA sequence: TGTGCCATCAGTGACAGTTCTGGGGCCAACGTCCTGACTTTC. Amino acid sequence: CAISDSSGANVLTF.

As to this clone: One end of the junction does not line up with germline, which may come from a read error. V and J are TRBV4-3 and TRBJ2-1, with D unclear. The CDR3 has 16 residues. Germline V gene lookup returns CDR1 LGHNA and CDR2 YSLEER. CDR3 loop: CASSQDRWNSYHEQFF. The CDR3, as DNA: TGCGCCAGCAGCCAAGATCGGTGGAACAGCTACCATGAGCAGTTCTTC.

The rearrangement uses TRBV9 and TRBJ2-7; the match to TRBD2 covers 11 bases. After removal of 4 bases from V and 4 bases from J, the junction contained 19 bases not matched to a gene. The CDR3 extends over 19 amino acids. CDR1 SGDLS and CDR2 YYNGEE come from the germline V gene. CDR3 region: CASSPETSGARRWRYEQYF. CDR3 nucleotide sequence: TGTGCCAGCAGCCCAGAGACTAGCGGGGCCCGCCGGTGGAGGTACGAGCAGTACTTC.

The chain couples TRBV5-6 to TRBJ2-3; maybe TRBD2 (5 bases). This CDR3 spans 15 amino acids. The ends were cut back, 4 bases at V and 3 bases at J, with 15 bases in the middle. Germline CDR1 SGHDT, CDR2 YYEEEE. The CDR3 DNA sequence: TGTGCCAGCAGCCTGCGGGTCCCCCCGACAGATACGCAGTATTTT. Its protein product is CASSLRVPPTDTQYF.

The chain links TRBV5-4 to TRBJ1-1; D is ambiguous. CDR1 is SGHNT, CDR2 YYREEE, per germline (reference sequence). V gave up 4 bases and J gave up 3 bases, with 13 bases separating them. This CDR3 spans 14 amino acids. This CDR3 is CASSLSFLDTEAFF. In DNA form, the CDR3 reads TGTGCCAGCAGCCTATCGTTCCTAGACACTGAAGCTTTCTTT. The whole variable domain, filled in from reference TRBV5-4 and TRBJ1-1, reads ETGVTQSPTHLIKTRGQQVTLRCSSQSGHNTVSWYQQALGQGPQFIFQYYREEENGRGNFPPRFSGLQFPNYSSELNVNALELDDSALYLCASSLSFLDTEAFFGQGTRLTVV.

This chain connects TRBV9 to TRBJ2-3; D is unclear. The CDR3 sequence is 12 residues long. With 5 bases removed from V and 2 bases from J, the gap between germline ends came to 6 bases. CDR1 SGDLS and CDR2 YYNGEE come from the germline V gene. The CDR3 DNA sequence: TGTGCCAGCAGTGGGGACACAGATACGCAGTATTTT. Translating it yields CASSGDTDTQYF. The whole variable domain, filled in from reference TRBV9 and TRBJ2-3, reads DSGVTQTPKHLITATGQRVTLRCSPRSGDLSVYWYQQSLDQGLQFLIQYYNGEERAKGNILERFSAQQFPDLHSELNLSSLELGDSALYFCASSGDTDTQYFGPGTRLTVL.

The chain joins TRBV6-1 to TRBJ1-4, with a tentative D call TRBD1 (6 bases). Germline V gene lookup returns CDR1 MNHNS and CDR2 SASEGT. This CDR3 region has 15 residues. Trimming took 6 bases from V and 4 from J, leaving 15 bases between them. The CDR3 sequence: CASSPKGQINEKLFF. The DNA of the CDR3 is TGTGCCAGCAGCCCTAAAGGACAGATTAATGAAAAACTGTTTTTT.

This chain joins TRBV4-1 and TRBJ2-2; D is possibly TRBD1 (5 bases). Germline V gene sequence: CDR1 MGHRA, CDR2 YSYEKL. This CDR3 has 17 amino acids. The V end lost 1 base, the J end lost 5 bases, and 17 bases lay between the germline ends. The CDR3 reads CASSQVDMGLGTGELFF. DNA for the CDR3: TGCGCCAGCAGCCAAGTGGACATGGGCTTGGGGACCGGGGAGCTGTTTTTT.

The V gene is TRBV29-1, the J gene TRBJ2-1, with TRBD1 identical over 9 bases. V shed 0 bases and J 9 bases; nucleotides not matched to a gene: 9. The germline gives CDR1 SQVTM, CDR2 ANQGSEA. The CDR3 extends over 15 amino acids. The CDR3, as DNA: TGCAGCGTTGAAGATCTTGGGACAGGGAAGGGTGAGCAGTTCTTC. This sequence encodes CSVEDLGTGKGEQFF.

This chain connects TRBV10-1 to TRBJ1-1, with 8 bases matching TRBD1. Trimming removed 0 bases from V and 8 bases from J; junction bases left unmatched: 5. The CDR3 contains 14 residues. Germline V gives CDR1 WNHNN, CDR2 SYGVQD (reference sequence). CDR3 bases: TGCGCCAGCAGTGAGTCGAGTGGGGACAGGGAAGCTTTCTTT. This sequence encodes CASSESSGDREAFF.

The table lists this clone with a few counts. CDR3 in amino acids: CSVPPIGRGHYGYTF. CDR3 nucleotide sequence: TGCAGCGTTCCCCCCATAGGGCGCGGACACTATGGCTACACCTTC. The chain uses TRBV29-1 and TRBJ1-2, with unresolved D. V lost 5 bases and J 3 bases, leaving 19 bases between the germline ends. This CDR3 spans 15 amino acids. Germline CDR1 SQVTM, CDR2 ANQGSEA. Complete variable domain (other parts from reference TRBV29-1 and TRBJ1-2): SAVISQKPSRDICQRGTSLTIQCQVDSQVTMMFWYRQQPGQSLTLIATANQGSEATYESGFVIDKFPISRPNLTFSTLTVSNMSPEDSSIYLCSVPPIGRGHYGYTFGSGTRLTVV.

The chain links TRBV2 to TRBJ1-1, with 10 bases matching TRBD1. The trim removed 6 bases at V and 4 bases at J, leaving 5 bases unmatched. Looked up from germline, CDR1 is SNHLY and CDR2 is FYNNEI. The CDR3 is 14 amino acids. CDR3 coding DNA: TGTGCCAGCAGCGGGACAGGGGCGCGCACTGAAGCTTTCTTT. Encoded protein: CASSGTGARTEAFF.

J is TRBJ1-1 and V is TRBV19, with D uncertain. CDR1 and CDR2 (germline): LNHDA, SQIVND (reference sequence). The CDR3 is 14 residues long. With 3 bases removed from V and 5 bases from J, the gap between germline ends came to 13 bases. CDR3: CASSIWGMSTEAFF. CDR3 sequence (DNA): TGTGCCAGTAGTATTTGGGGAATGAGTACTGAAGCTTTCTTT.

The rearrangement joins TRBV7-2 to TRBJ2-2; 8 bases are a match to TRBD2. The germline V gene has CDR1 SGHTA and CDR2 FQGNSA. The CDR3 totals 16 residues. V lost 5 bases, J lost 0 bases, and 5 bases stayed unmatched. CDR3 protein: CASSDTSGTNTGELFF. DNA for the CDR3: TGTGCCAGCAGCGATACTAGCGGAACGAACACCGGGGAGCTGTTTTTT.

The V gene is TRBV29-1, the J gene TRBJ2-7; a possible D gene is TRBD1 (6 bases). Germline CDR1 reads SQVTM; CDR2 reads ANQGSEA. The V end was cut by 6 bases, the J end by 7 bases, with 13 bases between. This CDR3 is 11 amino acids long. CDR3 sequence reads: CSVGQSSEQYF. The CDR3 DNA sequence: TGCAGCGTCGGACAGAGTAGTGAGCAGTACTTC.

The CDR3 is CASSSNKNTEAFF. The CDR3 DNA reads TGTGCCAGCTCATCGAATAAGAACACTGAAGCTTTCTTT. This sequence joins TRBV18 and TRBJ1-1; D is unresolved. V was cut by 5 bases and J by 1 base, with 8 bases left in between. Germline V gene data show CDR1 as KGHSH and CDR2 as LQKENI. The length of the CDR3 is 13 residues.

The chain couples TRBV23-1 to TRBJ1-5; a possible D gene is TRBD1 (5 bases). TRBV23-1 is an ORF for which the function is uncertain. Trimming stripped 3 bases from V and 1 base from J, with 13 bases between. The CDR3 has 16 amino acids. CDR3 nucleotides: TGCGCCAGCAGTCACTATGGGGGTAGAAGCAATCAGCCCCAGCATTTT. Translating gives CASSHYGGRSNQPQHF.